The clone carrying this TCR beta chain was seen only a few times. The sample originates from a study of Graves' ophthalmopathy and Graves' hyperthyroidism. Amplification of the TCR beta CDR3 regions used RNA transcripts (as template). The library came from an HTBI-primed first-round RT-PCR and a second-round multiplex PCR. TCRdb called the multiplex PCR reads again in MiXCR, with one record for every CDR3 protein. The table has 200,000 to 250,000 distinct CDR3 sequences, 20% to 25% seen once. Germline V lookup: CDR1 MNHEY, CDR2 SVGEGT. The CDR3 length is 15 residues. V was clipped by 8 bases and J by 9 bases, with 22 bases between them.

Sequenced material: peripheral blood. V gene TRBV6-2 or TRBV6-3 combines with J gene TRBJ2-2, with D perhaps TRBD2 (6 bases). This clonotype originated in a woman aged 45-65 years with Graves' ophthalmopathy. CDR3 DNA: TGTGCCAGCCTAAAGACCGGGACTTCTATTTGGGAGCTGTTTTTT. Its protein product is CASLKTGTSIWELFF.